This entry features one TCR beta chain sequence. This could be a read error, since a much larger clone is one nucleotide away. This sample is drawn from a study of regulatory T cells in long-lasting Graves disease. This CDR3 has 13 residues. The germline gives CDR1 MNHEY, CDR2 SMNVEV (reference sequence). Arm-PCR of CDR3 regions and iRepertoire HTBI primers were the basis on which TCR beta libraries were built. Methods used by the authors: Looking across samples, the authors found some 67 TRBV and approximately 14 TRBJ segments. TCRdb reanalysed the multiplex PCR reads using MiXCR and keeps one entry per CDR3 protein. The V and J calls and clone size come from TCRdb's table, not from the authors' own analysis. Here the sample spans roughly 440,000 distinct CDR3 sequences, 16% being singletons. Specified time point: newly diagnosed GD, antithyroid drugs for less than 3 months. Isolated PBMC RNA provided the starting material for the TCR library.

The same specimen was also included in a second study, on T cells in Graves' hyperthyroidism and ophthalmopathy.

This clonotype was obtained from a woman in her late teens or twenties with Graves disease. Sample: peripheral blood mononuclear cells (PBMCs), taken at new diagnosis, from a patient treated with antithyroid drugs. The chain uses TRBV27 and TRBJ1-1; D remains ambiguous. The CDR3 DNA reads as TGTGCCAACAGTTTACAGTACAGAACTGAAGCTTTCTTT. It specifies CANSLQYRTEAFF.